The clone carrying this T cell receptor (beta chain) was seen repeatedly, ten times or more. What it recognizes is unknown. The sample is drawn from a study of T cell repertoires in cytomegalovirus infection. Study overall: CMV infection plus the matching HLA type was flagged by public TCR beta signatures.

TCRdb ran MiXCR on the reads and lists one entry per CDR3 protein. The repertoire has approximately 500,000 distinct CDR3 sequences, about 10% of them found once; the top ten carry 10% to 13%. Notes on the study in general: Cumulated frequencies of public TCR beta families served to identify carriers of CMV plus the relevant HLA. In two of eight donors, the top clonotype was HLA-C-restricted CMV-specific.

Germline V CDR1 and CDR2: SQVTM, ANQGSEA. The germline V and J ends were trimmed by 4 bases and 2 bases, with 8 bases remaining between them. CDR3 length: 12 amino acids. What was sequenced was PBMCs. The J gene is TRBJ1-2, the V gene TRBV29-1, with no clear D. This clonotype was obtained from a human donor in good health (CMV status not recorded). Some clones in this sample may be carry-over from other donors' samples. CDR3 protein: CSVAAGNYGYTF. DNA for the CDR3: TGCAGCGTTGCGGCGGGGAACTATGGCTACACCTTC. The variable domain in full, completed from reference TRBV29-1 and TRBJ1-2, reads SAVISQKPSRDICQRGTSLTIQCQVDSQVTMMFWYRQQPGQSLTLIATANQGSEATYESGFVIDKFPISRPNLTFSTLTVSNMSPEDSSIYLCSVAAGNYGYTFGSGTRLTVV.